This record covers a single TCR beta chain. The antigen it binds to is not known. It has no much larger one-base neighbor in the sample; base qualities were not kept. This sample is part of a study of STAT5B mutations in CD4+ large granular lymphocyte leukemia (dated by TCRdb to between 2021 and 2023). Study-wide context: Among healthy controls, the CDR3 'QG' motif was associated with a particular HLA allele. The study compared the TCRbeta repertoires of patients with CD4+ T-cell large granular lymphocyte leukemia against those of healthy blood donors. Flow cytometry on FACSCanto II or FACSVerse showed that the purified fractions were more than 95% pure among lymphocytes.

The immunoSEQ assay at survey resolution was applied to genomic DNA for sequencing of TCRbeta rearrangements. From the authors' description of their analysis: In the TCR sequencing data, the lowest productive clonotype frequency that could be detected was 2.59 x 10-5. Only productive TCRbeta rearrangements, meaning sequences that were complete and in-frame, were kept for the analyses. Simpson clonality, calculated in the immunoSEQ Analyzer version 3.0, was used as the measure of sample clonality. Clones were grouped by frequency into very rare, small, medium, large (1-20%) or hyperexpanded (>20%) categories. Generation probabilities were estimated with OLGA 1.2.3, V-gene circos plots were made with VDJtools, specificities were searched in VDJdb, and CDR3 motifs were identified with GLIPH. TCRdb limited this immuneACCESS table to in-frame rearrangements with V and J called. A share of clones is missing; checked studies link under half to unresolved V genes, and the rest is unexplained. For V, J and clone size, that table is used; D and trimming come from the DNA. Across this sample there are tens of thousands of clones, with approximately 67% seen only once. The ten largest clones represent 1.5% to 2% of the sample.

The healthy controls were 40 or so blood donors, and the buffy coats of these donors were supplied by the Finnish Red Cross blood service. All TCR-sequenced material derived from peripheral blood: patient blood samples and healthy donor buffy coats. Peripheral blood mononuclear cells were isolated by Ficoll-Hypaque gradient centrifugation. CD4+ cells were purified magnetically from the buffy coats of healthy controls. The Gentra Puregene Cell and Tissue kit was used for genomic DNA extraction, and quantification was performed on a Qubit 2.0 fluorometer. Paper-wide results and their limitations: Compared with healthy CD4+ repertoires, CD4-sorted patient repertoires appeared more clonal, and this difference remained even after the putative leukemic clones were removed. The data were not HLA-matched, and the higher clonality in CD4+ T-LGLL than in CD8+ T-LGLL could be due to the relatively small sample size. Main leukemic clonotypes were private to each patient, although 25% to 30% of the main leukemic clonotypes were found at low frequency in the non-leukemic repertoires of other patients.

The sequence was obtained from a human donor in good health. The sample taken for sequencing was CD4+ T cells from blood buffy coats.

The base sequence is TGTGCCAGCAGCTATACAGGAACTGGAAACACCATATATTTT. Translated, this gives CASSYTGTGNTIYF. Recombination joined TRBV7-2 with TRBJ1-3, with a tentative D gene TRBD1 over 5 matching bases. A distance of 9 bases separates the germline ends of V and J, which lose 4 bases and 2 bases respectively. Per the germline V gene, SGHTA is the CDR1 and FQGNSA is the CDR2. The CDR3 starts with the cysteine, ends with the phenylalanine, and has 14 residues. CDR3 DNA only is kept here, 42 bases in frame from base 1.